The rows below give T cell receptor beta chains drawn from one sample of a study of neurological immune-mediated disorders. Each CDR3 protein is one row after TCRdb ran MiXCR on the 5' RACE reads. Counted here are 20,000 to 30,000 distinct CDR3 sequences, about an eighth occurring once; the ten biggest clones make up 16%. The material sequenced was PBMCs. These receptors were obtained from a woman aged 40 to 50 with HTLV-1-associated myelopathy (HAM/TSP). Both conserved end residues are part of each CDR3. A D gene is named only where the DNA matches it firmly. Clone sizes are given selectively: once, few, many, or a class where the clone is expanded.

TRBJ2-4 TRBV12-3/TRBV12-4 TRBD1 many CASSLTTGYGNIQYF TGTGCCAGCAGTTTAACGACAGGGTATGGGAACATTCAGTACTTC
TRBJ2-3 TRBV5-1 TRBD1 many CATSQNPGQGADTQYF TGCGCCACCTCACAGAATCCGGGACAGGGTGCAGATACGCAGTATTTT
TRBJ1-2 TRBV24-1 . many CATSDSSWAVGYTF TGTGCCACCAGTGATTCCTCGTGGGCAGTTGGCTACACCTTC
TRBJ2-3 TRBV5-1 TRBD2 many CASSASGDVTDTQYF TGCGCCAGCAGCGCTAGCGGGGACGTCACAGATACGCAGTATTTT
TRBJ2-5 TRBV3-1 TRBD1 many CASSPPWGQAYQETQYF TGTGCCAGCAGCCCACCTTGGGGACAGGCCTACCAAGAGACCCAGTACTTC
TRBJ1-5 TRBV29-1 TRBD1 many CSVRPGQGFNQPQHF TGCAGCGTCCGTCCTGGACAGGGTTTTAATCAGCCCCAGCATTTT
TRBJ2-3 TRBV2 . many CASSEGSFSTDTQYF TGTGCCAGCAGTGAAGGTAGCTTTAGCACAGATACGCAGTATTTT
TRBJ1-1 TRBV2 . many CASSQQQLNTEAFF TGTGCCAGCAGTCAGCAACAGCTGAACACTGAAGCTTTCTTT
TRBJ2-3 TRBV20-1 TRBD1 many CSASKGGRGADTQYF TGCAGTGCTAGTAAAGGGGGCCGTGGGGCAGATACGCAGTATTTT
TRBJ1-1 TRBV20-1 . many CSANRDRNTEAFF TGCAGTGCCAACAGGGACCGCAACACTGAAGCTTTCTTT
TRBJ2-1 TRBV5-1 . many CASSLDYNNEQFF TGCGCCAGCAGCCTTGACTATAACAATGAGCAGTTCTTC
TRBJ2-7 TRBV5-8 . many CASSLQGYEQYF TGTGCCAGCAGCCTACAGGGATACGAGCAGTACTTC
TRBJ1-2 TRBV5-6 TRBD1 many CASSSGTGGGGGYTF TGTGCCAGCAGCTCCGGCACAGGGGGCGGTGGGGGCTACACCTTC
TRBJ1-1 TRBV6-5 TRBD1 many CASRDRGAFF TGTGCCAGCAGAGACAGGGGAGCTTTCTTT
TRBJ1-5 TRBV10-3 . many CAISDSGGNQPQHF TGTGCCATCAGTGACAGTGGGGGCAATCAGCCCCAGCATTTT
TRBJ1-2 TRBV12-3/TRBV12-4 TRBD1 many CASGRTGNYGYTF TGTGCCAGCGGCAGGACAGGCAACTATGGCTACACCTTC
TRBJ2-5 TRBV15 TRBD2 many CATSRDGGGAQETQYF TGTGCCACCAGCAGAGATGGCGGGGGGGCTCAAGAGACCCAGTACTTC
TRBJ1-5 TRBV20-1 . many CSASGTTNQPQHF TGCAGTGCTAGTGGTACTACCAATCAGCCCCAGCATTTT
TRBJ2-3 TRBV5-1 . many CASSLVRFVITDTQYF TGCGCCAGCAGCTTGGTACGATTCGTGATTACGGATACGCAGTATTTT
TRBJ2-2 TRBV12-3/TRBV12-4 TRBD2 many CASSPAGGTGELFF TGTGCCAGCAGTCCAGCGGGGGGCACCGGGGAGCTGTTTTTT
TRBJ2-2 TRBV5-1 . many CASSLAAQGPDGELFF TGCGCCAGCAGCTTGGCCGCTCAGGGGCCCGACGGGGAGCTGTTTTTT
TRBJ2-2 TRBV14 . many CASSPRRGTGELFF TGTGCCAGCAGCCCCCGGCGGGGCACCGGGGAGCTGTTTTTT
TRBJ2-1 TRBV5-4 . many CASSYGQWDEQFF TGTGCCAGCAGCTACGGACAGTGGGATGAGCAGTTCTTC
TRBJ1-4 TRBV5-6 TRBD1 . CASSTDRGIFPDSEKLFF TGTGCCAGCAGCACAGACAGGGGTATATTTCCCGATTCGGAAAAACTGTTTTTT
TRBJ1-4 TRBV5-1 . many CASSLDSTQEKLFF TGCGCCAGCAGCTTGGACAGCACTCAAGAAAAACTGTTTTTT
TRBJ1-1 TRBV5-1 . many CASSLVPENTEAFF TGCGCCAGCAGCTTGGTTCCAGAAAACACTGAAGCTTTCTTT
TRBJ1-5 TRBV3-1 . many CASSQGQAGNQPQHF TGTGCCAGCAGCCAAGGACAGGCGGGCAATCAGCCCCAGCATTTT
TRBJ2-7 TRBV5-1 . many CASSLVASTYEQYF TGCGCCAGCAGCTTGGTGGCATCCACCTACGAGCAGTACTTC
TRBJ1-6 TRBV5-1 . many CASSAGDAQVGTLHF TGCGCCAGCAGCGCCGGTGACGCCCAAGTTGGGACCCTCCACTTT
TRBJ2-5 TRBV5-1 TRBD1 many CASSLMGQGTETQYF TGCGCCAGCAGCTTGATGGGACAGGGGACGGAGACCCAGTACTTC
TRBJ2-5 TRBV9 . many CASSVDPPGTQETQYF TGTGCCAGCAGCGTAGATCCACCCGGGACCCAAGAGACCCAGTACTTC
TRBJ1-1 TRBV24-1 . many CATSDPGNTEAFF TGTGCCACCAGTGACCCAGGGAACACTGAAGCTTTCTTT
TRBJ2-5 TRBV5-1 TRBD2 many CASSQGLAGGTEETQYF TGCGCCAGCAGCCAGGGACTAGCGGGGGGAACTGAAGAGACCCAGTACTTC
TRBJ2-5 TRBV7-2 . many CASSRTGSQETQYF TGTGCCAGCAGCCGGACGGGGTCCCAAGAGACCCAGTACTTC
TRBJ2-4 TRBV24-1 TRBD1 many CATSEPGQGNNIQYF TGTGCCACCAGTGAGCCGGGACAGGGTAATAACATTCAGTACTTC
TRBJ1-1 TRBV2 . . CTSSEAGRGGEAFF TGTACCAGTAGTGAAGCCGGACGGGGGGGTGAAGCTTTCTTT
TRBJ2-3 TRBV20-1 . many CSARGHGVGTQYF TGCAGTGCTAGAGGACATGGCGTTGGAACGCAGTATTTT
TRBJ1-2 TRBV20-1 . many CSARDTANYGYTF TGCAGTGCTAGAGACACCGCTAACTATGGCTACACCTTC
TRBJ2-2 TRBV10-3 TRBD1 . CAISDRDRGVELFF TGTGCCATCAGTGATCGGGACAGGGGCGTGGAGCTGTTCTTT
TRBJ1-1 TRBV12-3/TRBV12-4 TRBD1 many CASTLGTGGANTEAFF TGTGCCAGCACTTTGGGGACAGGGGGAGCGAACACTGAAGCTTTCTTT
TRBJ2-7 TRBV11-2 . medium-sized CASSLDGDNEQYF TGTGCCAGCAGCTTAGATGGGGATAACGAGCAGTACTTC
TRBJ2-7 TRBV5-1 . many CASSSALFGVYEQYF TGCGCCAGCAGCTCCGCTCTTTTTGGGGTGTACGAGCAGTACTTC
TRBJ2-7 TRBV7-2 TRBD1 many CASTPLQGAQGEQYF TGTGCCAGCACCCCCCTACAGGGGGCGCAAGGCGAGCAGTACTTC
TRBJ1-3 TRBV5-1 TRBD1 many CAGARDRGPFGSGNTIYF TGCGCCGGCGCCCGGGACAGGGGGCCTTTTGGCTCTGGAAACACCATATATTTT
TRBJ2-3 TRBV11-3 . hyperexpanded CASSSQSSTTDTQYF TGTGCCAGCAGTTCCCAATCCTCCACGACAGATACGCAGTATTTT
TRBJ1-5 TRBV20-1 . . CSTRTWGNQPQHF TGCAGTACCAGGACATGGGGCAATCAGCCCCAGCATTTT
TRBJ2-3 TRBV9 . many CASSTGAPDTQYF TGTGCCAGCAGCACCGGGGCCCCAGATACGCAGTATTTT
TRBJ2-3 TRBV7-2 . many CASRIRGFTDTQYF TGTGCCAGCAGGATAAGGGGGTTCACAGATACGCAGTATTTT